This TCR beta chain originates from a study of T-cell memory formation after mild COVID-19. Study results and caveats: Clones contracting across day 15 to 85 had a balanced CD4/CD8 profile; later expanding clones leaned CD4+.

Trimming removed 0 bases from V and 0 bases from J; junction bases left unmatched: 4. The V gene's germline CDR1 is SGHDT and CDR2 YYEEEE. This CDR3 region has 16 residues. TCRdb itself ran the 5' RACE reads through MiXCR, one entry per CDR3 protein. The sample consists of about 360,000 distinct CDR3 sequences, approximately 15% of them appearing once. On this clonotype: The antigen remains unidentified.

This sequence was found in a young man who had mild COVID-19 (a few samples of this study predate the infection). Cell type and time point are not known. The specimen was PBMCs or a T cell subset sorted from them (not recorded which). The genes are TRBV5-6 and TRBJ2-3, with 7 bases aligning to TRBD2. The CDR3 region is CASSLGTRMSTDTQYF. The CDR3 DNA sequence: TGTGCCAGCAGCTTGGGGACTAGGATGAGCACAGATACGCAGTATTTT.